Below are 11 T cell receptor beta chains sequenced from a single sample in a study of blood T cell repertoires in COVID-19. Some clones are missing from TCRdb's copy, which holds only in-frame ones; the method was immunoSEQ multiplex PCR. The sample holds around 46,000 clones, about nine tenths seen once. Material for sequencing was peripheral blood. The receptors stem from a woman aged 80 or over with COVID-19, enrolled during active disease.

The V call is TRBV29-1, the J call TRBJ1-2; 9 bases align to TRBD1. The J segment lost 0 bases and the V segment lost 7 bases, leaving 9 bases of the junction unmatched. CDR1 and CDR2 from the germline V gene are SQVTM and ANQGSEA. The CDR3 is 15 residues long. The CDR3 loop reads CSAYDRGSANYGYTF. The CDR3 nucleotides are TGCAGCGCATACGACAGGGGGAGCGCTAACTATGGCTACACCTTC.

The chain employs TRBV6-5 and TRBJ2-7, with a possible D match to TRBD2 (6 bases). CDR3 length equals 13 residues. Trimming took 5 bases from V and 8 from J, leaving 16 bases between them. Germline V gene data show CDR1 as MNHEY and CDR2 as SVGAGI. The CDR3 sequence: CASSKPGGVQQYF. The CDR3, as DNA: TGTGCCAGCAGTAAGCCAGGCGGGGTCCAGCAGTACTTC.

Only one count was recorded for this clone. The chain is built from TRBV4-2 and TRBJ2-6, with TRBD1 as a possible D gene (5 bases). This CDR3 comprises 18 residues. V was pared by 3 bases and J by 3 bases, with 18 bases between. Germline lookup yields CDR1 LGHNA and CDR2 YNFKEQ. The CDR3 spells CASSQSKGAVGGANVLTF. The CDR3 DNA follows: TGTGCCAGCAGCCAGTCTAAAGGGGCTGTTGGTGGGGCCAACGTCCTGACTTTC.

The DNA for the CDR3 is TGTGCCACCCGGACAGATCCTAACTATGGCTACACCTTC. This codes for CATRTDPNYGYTF. The chain carries TRBV19 and TRBJ1-2, with D maybe TRBD1 (6 bases). The CDR3 contains 13 residues. V was trimmed by 10 bases and J by 0 bases, leaving 12 bases between them. The germline gives CDR1 LNHDA, CDR2 SQIVND (reference sequence).

The genes are TRBV5-6 and TRBJ1-2; 12 bases fit TRBD1. Germline V gives CDR1 SGHDT, CDR2 YYEEEE. J gave up 8 bases and V 4 bases, and 15 bases lay outside the gene matches. The CDR3 loop spans 17 amino acids. DNA for the CDR3: TGTGCCAGCAGCAGGGGACAGGGGGCGTTTTTACGTTCGGGCTACACCTTC. It encodes CASSRGQGAFLRSGYTF.

The chain's CDR3 is CASSSWSGQGRNYGYTF. For the CDR3, the DNA is TGTGCCAGCAGCTCATGGTCGGGACAGGGAAGGAACTATGGCTACACCTTC. The chain joins TRBV7-9 to TRBJ1-2; 9 nucleotides line up with TRBD1. The germline gives CDR1 SEHNR, CDR2 FQNEAQ (reference sequence). V shed 4 bases and J 2 bases; nucleotides not matched to a gene: 11. The CDR3 has 17 residues.

The rearrangement links TRBV7-8 to TRBJ1-1, with 8 bases aligning to TRBD1. V lost 2 bases to trimming and J lost 2 bases; unmatched junction nucleotides: 7. This CDR3 is built from 16 residues. Germline CDR1 SGHVS, CDR2 FQNEAQ. The CDR3 coding sequence is TGTGCCAGCAGCTTATTCGGGACAGGAAAAAACACTGAAGCTTTCTTT. Translated: CASSLFGTGKNTEAFF.

CDR3: CASSQARGAGDYEQYF. The CDR3 DNA reads TGCGCCAGCAGCCAAGCCCGTGGGGCGGGGGATTACGAGCAGTACTTC. This chain links TRBV4-1 with TRBJ2-7, with 7 bases lining up with TRBD2. With V trimmed by 1 base and J by 4 bases, 10 bases remained unmatched. Germline values: CDR1 MGHRA, CDR2 YSYEKL. This CDR3 has 16 residues.

The V gene is TRBV19, the J gene TRBJ1-1; 8 positions agree with TRBD1. Germline assignment: CDR1 LNHDA and CDR2 SQIVND (reference sequence). The CDR3 loop spans 15 amino acids. Trimming took 7 bases from V and 4 from J; bases not matched to a gene: 11. In DNA, the CDR3 is TGTGCCAGTATTCGGGCAGGGGGCGCGGGCACTGAAGCTTTCTTT. Protein sequence: CASIRAGGAGTEAFF.

This chain connects TRBV11-3 to TRBJ1-5; no clear D gene. The germline V gene has CDR1 SGHNT and CDR2 YENEEA. Trimming stripped 5 bases from V and 1 base from J, with 24 bases between. This CDR3 has 19 amino acids. The CDR3 sequence: CASSHIDRDQTLSNQPQHF. The CDR3 bases are TGTGCCAGCAGCCATATCGACCGGGATCAAACCTTGAGCAATCAGCCCCAGCATTTT.

The chain carries TRBV19 and TRBJ2-5, with 9 nucleotides matching TRBD2. CDR1 is LNHDA, CDR2 SQIVND, per germline (reference sequence). V gave up 5 bases and J gave up 4 bases; unmatched junction bases: 8. The CDR3 has 15 amino acids. DNA of the CDR3: TGTGCCAGTAGTGGCCTGGGACTAGCTGGAGAGACCCAGTACTTC. Protein sequence: CASSGLGLAGETQYF.